This T cell receptor beta chain appears in the sequencing data of a study of metastatic and nonmetastatic thyroid tumors. Study details: Samples came from malignant and benign thyroid patients, and repertoires were compared across blood and tumor or nodule tissue.

This clone appeared many times. Antigen: not known. General study findings and limits: Significantly higher TCR beta diversity was reportedly seen in malignant thyroid tumors than benign nodules, in blood and tumor.

How the authors handled the data: It was from CDR3 differences across clinicopathological groups that a distant-metastasis classifier for papillary thyroid cancer was built. TCRdb re-processed the PCR reads through MiXCR. The V and J calls and clone size come from TCRdb's table, not from the authors' own analysis. The profile shows 20,000 to 25,000 clones, less than 20% of them singletons. Each patient came to thyroid surgery without any prior treatment (of any kind). Germline trimming cut 7 bases from V and 6 bases from J; bases unmatched to any gene: 10. The CDR3 has 15 residues. The TCR originated in a female donor with papillary thyroid cancer or a benign thyroid nodule (not recorded which). Some clones in this sample may be carry-over from other donors' samples. The specimen sequenced was blood. The V call is TRBV12-3 or TRBV12-4, the J call TRBJ2-7, with 12 bases identical to TRBD2. CDR3 loop: CASKDPPGLAGEQYF. DNA of the CDR3: TGTGCCAGCAAAGACCCACCGGGACTAGCGGGCGAGCAGTACTTC.